The subject of this entry is one T cell receptor beta chain. Its cognate antigen is unknown. This sample was included in a study of blood T cells in healthy people across ages. For the second PCR, which ran for about 6 to 11 cycles, a sample-barcoded 5' primer and a J-beta primer mix were used. The template-switch adaptor, which had 12 random nucleotides, put a tag on each cDNA molecule. Via MiXCR, TCRdb re-called the 5' RACE reads, giving one row per CDR3 protein. The sample yields about 1.5 million distinct CDR3 sequences, approximately 38% seen once. Study results and limitations: Relative to aged donors, long-lived donors carried more naive CD4+ cells and displayed higher diversity.

Germline trimming cut 4 bases from V and 13 bases from J; bases unmatched to any gene: 9. CDR3 size: 13 residues. The germline CDR1 and CDR2 sequences are SGHRS and YFSETQ. The specimen sequenced was blood. The V call is TRBV5-1, the J call TRBJ2-1, with 9 nucleotides matching TRBD2. This TCR was recovered from a woman under 30 in good health. CDR3 nucleotides: TGCGCCAGCAGCCCTAGCGGGGCAGAGACCCAGTTCTTC. Translation gives CASSPSGAETQFF.